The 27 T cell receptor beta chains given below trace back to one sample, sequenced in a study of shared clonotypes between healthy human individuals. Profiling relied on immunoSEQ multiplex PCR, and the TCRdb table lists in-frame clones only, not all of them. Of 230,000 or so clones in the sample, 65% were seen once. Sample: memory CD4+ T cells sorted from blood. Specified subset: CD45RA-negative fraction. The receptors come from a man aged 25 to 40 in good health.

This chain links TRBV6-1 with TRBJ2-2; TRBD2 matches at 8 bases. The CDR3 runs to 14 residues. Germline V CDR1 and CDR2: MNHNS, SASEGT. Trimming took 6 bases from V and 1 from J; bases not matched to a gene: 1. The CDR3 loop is CASRAGGNTGELFF. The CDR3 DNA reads TGTGCCAGCAGGGCGGGAGGGAACACCGGGGAGCTGTTTTTT.

The DNA of the CDR3 is TGTGCCAGCAGCTTGGGACTAGCGTCCGAGACCCAGTACTTC. Its translation: CASSLGLASETQYF. This chain uses TRBV13 with TRBJ2-5, with 10 bases matching TRBD2. J gave up 5 bases and V 3 bases, and 3 bases lay outside the gene matches. CDR1 is PRHDT and CDR2 is FYEKMQ in the germline V gene (reference sequence). The CDR3 extends over 14 amino acids.

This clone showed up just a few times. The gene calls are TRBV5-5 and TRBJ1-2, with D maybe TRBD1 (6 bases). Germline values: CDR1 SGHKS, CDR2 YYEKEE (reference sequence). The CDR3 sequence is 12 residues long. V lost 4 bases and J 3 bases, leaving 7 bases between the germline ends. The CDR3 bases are TGTGCCAGCAGCAGGACAGACTATGGCTACACCTTC. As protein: CASSRTDYGYTF.

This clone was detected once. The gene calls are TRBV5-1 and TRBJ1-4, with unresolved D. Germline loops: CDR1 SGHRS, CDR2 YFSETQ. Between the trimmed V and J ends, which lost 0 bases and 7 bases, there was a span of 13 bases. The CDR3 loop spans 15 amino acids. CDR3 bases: TGCGCCAGCAGCTTGGCGGCTACGGGTGGTGAAAAACTGTTTTTT. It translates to CASSLAATGGEKLFF.

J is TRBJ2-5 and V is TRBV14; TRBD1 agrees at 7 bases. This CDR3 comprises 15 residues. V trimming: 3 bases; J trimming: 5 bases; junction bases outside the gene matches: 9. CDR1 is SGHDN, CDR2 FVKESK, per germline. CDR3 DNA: TGTGCCAGCAGCCACGGGACAGTGCGGAGCGAGACCCAGTACTTC. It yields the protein CASSHGTVRSETQYF.

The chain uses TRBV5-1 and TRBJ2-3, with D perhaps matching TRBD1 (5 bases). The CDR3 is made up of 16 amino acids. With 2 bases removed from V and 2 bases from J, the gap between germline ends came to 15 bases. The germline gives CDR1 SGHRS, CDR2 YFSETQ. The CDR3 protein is CASSFSGQGATDTQYF. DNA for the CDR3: TGCGCCAGCAGCTTCTCAGGACAAGGGGCCACAGATACGCAGTATTTT.

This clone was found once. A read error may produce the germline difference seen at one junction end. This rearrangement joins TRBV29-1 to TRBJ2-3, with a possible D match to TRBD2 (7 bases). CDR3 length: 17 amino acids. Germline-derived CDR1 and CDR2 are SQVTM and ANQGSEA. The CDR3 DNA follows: TGCAGCGCGTTTTGGGGGGGCACGGGACTAAGCACAGATACCCAGTATTTT. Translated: CSAFWGGTGLSTDTQYF.

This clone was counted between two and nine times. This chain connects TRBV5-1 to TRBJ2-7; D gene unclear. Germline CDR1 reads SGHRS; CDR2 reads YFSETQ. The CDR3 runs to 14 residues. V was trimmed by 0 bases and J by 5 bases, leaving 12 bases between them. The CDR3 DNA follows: TGCGCCAGCAGCTTGGCGATTTTCGGCGACGAGCAGTACTTC. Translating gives CASSLAIFGDEQYF.

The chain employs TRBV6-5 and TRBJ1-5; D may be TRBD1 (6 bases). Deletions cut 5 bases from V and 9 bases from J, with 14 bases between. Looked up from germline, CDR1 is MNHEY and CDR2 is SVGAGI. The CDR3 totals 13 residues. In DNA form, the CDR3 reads TGTGCCAGCAGTAATACAGGGTCGATGCCCCAGCATTTT. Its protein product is CASSNTGSMPQHF.

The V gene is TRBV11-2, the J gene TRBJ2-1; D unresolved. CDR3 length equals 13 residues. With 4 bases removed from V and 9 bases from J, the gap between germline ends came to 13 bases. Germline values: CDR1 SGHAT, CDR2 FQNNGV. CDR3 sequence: CASSSRLASEQFF. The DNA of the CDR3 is TGTGCCAGCAGCTCCCGCTTAGCTTCTGAGCAGTTCTTC.

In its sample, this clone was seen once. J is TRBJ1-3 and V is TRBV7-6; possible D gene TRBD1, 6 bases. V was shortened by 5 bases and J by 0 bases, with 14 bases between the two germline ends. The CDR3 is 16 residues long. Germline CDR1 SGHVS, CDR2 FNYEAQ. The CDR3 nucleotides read TGTGCCAGCAGCCCCGGACAGTTATCCTCTGGAAACACCATATATTTT. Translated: CASSPGQLSSGNTIYF.

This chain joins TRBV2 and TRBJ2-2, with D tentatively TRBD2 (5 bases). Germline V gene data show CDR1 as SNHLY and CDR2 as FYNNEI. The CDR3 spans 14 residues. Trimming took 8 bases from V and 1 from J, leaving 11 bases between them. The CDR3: CASVRSVNTGELFF. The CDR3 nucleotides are TGTGCCAGCGTTCGTAGCGTGAACACCGGGGAGCTGTTTTTT.

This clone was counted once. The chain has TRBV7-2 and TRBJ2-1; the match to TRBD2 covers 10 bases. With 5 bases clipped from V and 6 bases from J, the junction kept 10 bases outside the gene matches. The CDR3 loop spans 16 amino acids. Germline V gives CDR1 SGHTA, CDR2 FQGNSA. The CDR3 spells CASSRPGTSVGNEQFF. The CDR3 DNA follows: TGTGCCAGCAGCCGTCCCGGGACTAGCGTGGGCAATGAGCAGTTCTTC.

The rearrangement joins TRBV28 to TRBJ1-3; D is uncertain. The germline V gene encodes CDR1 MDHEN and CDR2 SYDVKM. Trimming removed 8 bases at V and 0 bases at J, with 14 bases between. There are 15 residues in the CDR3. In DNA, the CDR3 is TGTGCCAGCGGGGTACCGGGATTCTCTGGAAACACCATATATTTT. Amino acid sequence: CASGVPGFSGNTIYF.

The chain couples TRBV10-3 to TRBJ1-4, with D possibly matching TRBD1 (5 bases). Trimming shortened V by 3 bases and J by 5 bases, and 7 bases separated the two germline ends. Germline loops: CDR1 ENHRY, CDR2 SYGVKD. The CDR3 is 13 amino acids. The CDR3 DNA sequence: TGTGCCATCAGTGACAGGGCCAATGAAAAACTGTTTTTT. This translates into CAISDRANEKLFF.

The CDR3: CASSRILGADTQYF. The CDR3 DNA follows: TGTGCCAGCAGTCGGATCTTGGGGGCGGATACGCAGTATTTT. The chain carries TRBV27 and TRBJ2-3, with D possibly TRBD1 on 6 matching bases. The germline CDR1 and CDR2 sequences are MNHEY and SMNVEV (reference sequence). V gave up 5 bases and J gave up 6 bases, with 15 bases separating them. The CDR3 runs 14 residues.

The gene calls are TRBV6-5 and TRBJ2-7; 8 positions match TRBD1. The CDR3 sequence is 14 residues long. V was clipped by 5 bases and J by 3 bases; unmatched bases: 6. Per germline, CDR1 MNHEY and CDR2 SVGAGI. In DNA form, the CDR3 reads TGTGCCAGCAGTCAGACCGGGACAGGCTACGAGCAGTACTTC. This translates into CASSQTGTGYEQYF.

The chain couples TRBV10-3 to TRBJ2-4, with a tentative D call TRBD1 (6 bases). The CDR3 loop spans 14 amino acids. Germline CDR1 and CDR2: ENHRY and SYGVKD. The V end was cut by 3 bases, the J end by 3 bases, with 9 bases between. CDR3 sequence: CAISDQGSKNIQYF. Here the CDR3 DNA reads TGTGCCATCAGTGACCAGGGGAGCAAAAACATTCAGTACTTC.

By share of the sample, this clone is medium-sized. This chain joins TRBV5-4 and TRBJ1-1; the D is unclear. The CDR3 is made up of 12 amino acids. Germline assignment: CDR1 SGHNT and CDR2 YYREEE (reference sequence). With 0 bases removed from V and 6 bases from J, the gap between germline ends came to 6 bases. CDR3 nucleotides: TGTGCCAGCAGCTTGGACAGTGCTGAAGCTTTCTTT. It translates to CASSLDSAEAFF.

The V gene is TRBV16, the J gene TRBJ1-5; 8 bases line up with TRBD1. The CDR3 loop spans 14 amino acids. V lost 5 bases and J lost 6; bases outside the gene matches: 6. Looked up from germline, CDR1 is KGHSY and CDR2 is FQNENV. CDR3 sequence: CASSSGTGLQPQHF. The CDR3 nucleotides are TGTGCCAGCAGCTCCGGGACAGGTCTTCAGCCCCAGCATTTT.

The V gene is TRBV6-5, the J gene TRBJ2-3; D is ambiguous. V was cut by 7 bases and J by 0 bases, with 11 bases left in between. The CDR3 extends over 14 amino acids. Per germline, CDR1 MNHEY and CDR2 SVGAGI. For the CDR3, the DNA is TGTGCCAGCATTCTAACACGTAGCACAGATACGCAGTATTTT. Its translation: CASILTRSTDTQYF.

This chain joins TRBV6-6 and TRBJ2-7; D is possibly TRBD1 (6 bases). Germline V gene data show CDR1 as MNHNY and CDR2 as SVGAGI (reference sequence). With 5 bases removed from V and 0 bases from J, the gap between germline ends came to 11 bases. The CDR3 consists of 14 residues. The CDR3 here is CASSPRTVSYEQYF. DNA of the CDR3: TGTGCCAGCAGTCCCCGGACAGTCTCCTACGAGCAGTACTTC.

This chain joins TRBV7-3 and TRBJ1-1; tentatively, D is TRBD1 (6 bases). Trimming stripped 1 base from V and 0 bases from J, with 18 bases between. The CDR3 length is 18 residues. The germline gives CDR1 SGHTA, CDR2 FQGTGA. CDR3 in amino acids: CASSLNGGATLLNTEAFF. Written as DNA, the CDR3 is TGTGCCAGCAGCTTAAACGGGGGGGCGACGCTTCTGAACACTGAAGCTTTCTTT.

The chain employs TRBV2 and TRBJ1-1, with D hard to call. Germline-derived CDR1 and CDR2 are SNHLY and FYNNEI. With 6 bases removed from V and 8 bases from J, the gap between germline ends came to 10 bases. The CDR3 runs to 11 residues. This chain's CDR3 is CASRLRGEAFF. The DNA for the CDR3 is TGTGCCAGCAGACTCAGAGGAGAAGCTTTCTTT. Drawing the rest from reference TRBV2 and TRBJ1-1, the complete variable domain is EPEVTQTPSHQVTQMGQEVILRCVPISNHLYFYWYRQILGQKVEFLVSFYNNEISEKSEIFDDQFSVERPDGSNFTLKIRSTKLEDSAMYFCASRLRGEAFFGQGTRLTVV.

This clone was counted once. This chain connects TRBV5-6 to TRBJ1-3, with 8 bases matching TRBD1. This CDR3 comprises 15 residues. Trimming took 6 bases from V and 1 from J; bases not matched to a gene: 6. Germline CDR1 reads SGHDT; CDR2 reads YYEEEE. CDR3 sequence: CASIRQGSSGNTIYF. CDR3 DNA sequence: TGTGCCAGCATCAGACAGGGGTCTTCTGGAAACACCATATATTTT.

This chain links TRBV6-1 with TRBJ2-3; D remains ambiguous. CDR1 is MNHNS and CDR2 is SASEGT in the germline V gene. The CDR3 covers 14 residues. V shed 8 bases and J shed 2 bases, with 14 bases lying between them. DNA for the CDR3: TGTGCCAGCGGTCGAGAAAAGCACACAGATACGCAGTATTTT. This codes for CASGREKHTDTQYF.

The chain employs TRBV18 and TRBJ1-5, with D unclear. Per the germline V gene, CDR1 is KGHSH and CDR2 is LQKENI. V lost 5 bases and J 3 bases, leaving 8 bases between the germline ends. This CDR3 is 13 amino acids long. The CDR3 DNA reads TGTGCCAGCTCAGAAAGTTTCAATCAGCCCCAGCATTTT. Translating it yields CASSESFNQPQHF.